These 21 T cell receptor beta chains share one sample of origin, sequenced in a study of shared clonotypes between healthy human individuals. Profiled with immunoSEQ multiplex PCR; TCRdb holds only in-frame clones, not every one. The table lists 1 million to 1.2 million clones, 70% to 85% of them singletons. Sequencing input: memory CD4+ T cells from PBMCs. The sample's subset: CD45RA-negative fraction. The receptors shown here come from a man between 18 and 29 years old in good health. Some clones in this sample may be carry-over from other donors' samples.

The rearrangement joins TRBV10-3 to TRBJ1-1, with D maybe TRBD1 (5 bases). This CDR3 has 14 residues. Deletions cut 6 bases from V and 2 bases from J, with 13 bases between. The germline V gene encodes CDR1 ENHRY and CDR2 SYGVKD. The CDR3 DNA is TGTGCCATCAGAAAGACAGACTTCAACACTGAAGCTTTCTTT. Its protein product is CAIRKTDFNTEAFF.

The chain employs TRBV5-4 and TRBJ1-2; 7 nucleotides match TRBD1. With 0 bases clipped from V and 2 bases from J, the junction kept 1 base outside the gene matches. This CDR3 region has 14 residues. Germline-derived CDR1 and CDR2 are SGHNT and YYREEE (reference sequence). The CDR3 nucleotides are TGTGCCAGCAGCTTGGAGGGACAGAACTATGGCTACACCTTC. It is translated as CASSLEGQNYGYTF.

In its sample, this clone was seen a few times. The chain has TRBV5-8 and TRBJ1-4; 10 bases map to TRBD1. The ends lost 3 bases at V and 4 bases at J; junction bases unmatched: 6. This CDR3 comprises 16 residues. Per the germline V gene, CDR1 is SGHTS and CDR2 is YDEGEE. The CDR3 DNA sequence: TGTGCCAGCAGCTCTCCCCGGGACAGGGGTAATGAAAAACTGTTTTTT. It codes for CASSSPRDRGNEKLFF.

This clone has more than one count but fewer than ten. The V gene is TRBV9, the J gene TRBJ2-1, with a tentative D call TRBD2 (6 bases). CDR1 is SGDLS and CDR2 is YYNGEE in the germline V gene. Deletions cut 0 bases from V and 2 bases from J, with 12 bases between. This CDR3 region has 16 residues. The DNA of the CDR3 is TGTGCCAGCAGCGTAGCTGTGGCGGGGCCCTACAATGAGCAGTTCTTC. Amino acids: CASSVAVAGPYNEQFF.

This clone has just one count. V usage is TRBV7-3 and J usage is TRBJ2-2, with 9 positions matching TRBD1. CDR1 and CDR2 (germline): SGHTA, FQGTGA. The CDR3 loop spans 15 amino acids. V was pared by 4 bases and J by 6 bases, with 6 bases of the junction left unmatched. The CDR3 bases are TGTGCCAGCAGCTCTAGGGACAGGGATGCCGGGGAGCTGTTTTTT. Translation gives CASSSRDRDAGELFF.

The chain joins TRBV7-3 to TRBJ2-6, with D maybe TRBD2 (5 bases). V dropped 10 bases and J dropped 2 bases, with 9 bases sitting between them. Germline V gene lookup returns CDR1 SGHTA and CDR2 FQGTGA. The CDR3 consists of 13 residues. The chain's CDR3 is CATTGTGANVLTF. CDR3 nucleotide sequence: TGTGCCACCACGGGGACTGGGGCCAACGTCCTGACTTTC.

The chain employs TRBV27 and TRBJ2-7; 11 bases fit TRBD1. The CDR3 is 17 amino acids. The V segment lost 6 bases and the J segment 4 bases; nucleotides outside the gene matches: 14. Germline V gene lookup returns CDR1 MNHEY and CDR2 SMNVEV (reference sequence). CDR3 sequence: CASSLRVGDRGVYEQYF. The CDR3 DNA is TGTGCCAGCAGCTTAAGGGTAGGGGACAGGGGGGTTTACGAGCAGTACTTC.

In regard to this clone: This may arise from a read error, as a much more abundant clone is one base away. The sample has other DNA sequences that encode this CDR3 too. This chain connects TRBV6-6 to TRBJ1-5, with TRBD1 matching over 8 bases. The CDR3 length is 14 residues. The germline CDR1 and CDR2 sequences are MNHNY and SVGAGI (reference sequence). V lost 2 bases to trimming and J lost 4 bases; unmatched junction nucleotides: 1. CDR3 amino acids: CASSYGTGNQPQHF. Written as DNA, the CDR3 is TGTGCCAGCAGTTACGGGACAGGTAATCAGCCCCAGCATTTT.

This rearrangement joins TRBV6-5 to TRBJ2-3; D unresolved. The ends were cut back, 8 bases at V and 5 bases at J, with 5 bases in the middle. Per the germline V gene, CDR1 is MNHEY and CDR2 is SVGAGI. The CDR3 is 10 residues long. In DNA form, the CDR3 reads TGTGCCAGCGGGGTAGATACGCAGTATTTT. Translated: CASGVDTQYF.

This clone has only one observation. This clone may be a read error of a much larger clone one base away. The chain combines TRBV30 with TRBJ2-7, with D tentatively TRBD2 (5 bases). Germline CDR1 is GTSNPN and CDR2 is SVGIG (reference sequence). This CDR3 is 13 amino acids long. The CDR3 bases are TGTGCCCGGAGTGTCCCGGAGGCCTACGAGCAGTACTTC. Its protein is CARSVPEAYEQYF.

The CDR3: CASSTIPQGDEQYF. CDR3 coding DNA: TGTGCCAGCTCAACCATACCCCAGGGGGACGAGCAGTACTTC. This chain links TRBV18 with TRBJ2-7, with 7 bases aligning to TRBD1. The length of the CDR3 is 14 residues. V was pared by 5 bases and J by 5 bases, with 9 bases of the junction left unmatched. CDR1 is KGHSH, CDR2 LQKENI, per germline.

Concerning this clone itself: A read error likely explains this, since a far larger clone differs by one base. The V and J genes are TRBV7-2 and TRBJ1-5, with TRBD1 matching 7 bases. The CDR3 spans 13 residues. The V segment lost 6 bases and the J segment 3 bases; nucleotides outside the gene matches: 2. Germline V gives CDR1 SGHTA, CDR2 FQGNSA. CDR3 DNA: TGTGCCAGCAGGGGACAGAACAATCAGCCCCAGCATTTT. Translating it yields CASRGQNNQPQHF.

V gene TRBV11-3 combines with J gene TRBJ2-1; unclear D gene. Looked up from germline, CDR1 is SGHNT and CDR2 is YENEEA. V was shortened by 4 bases and J by 6 bases, with 13 bases between the two germline ends. This CDR3 contains 14 residues. The CDR3 region is CASSSLSTSNEQFF. The CDR3 DNA reads as TGTGCCAGCAGCTCCCTCTCCACCTCCAATGAGCAGTTCTTC.

The genes are TRBV6-5 and TRBJ2-1; TRBD2 aligns across 7 bases. The CDR3 spans 14 residues. The V and J ends lost 2 bases and 7 bases, in that order; junction bases with no gene match: 5. Germline values: CDR1 MNHEY, CDR2 SVGAGI. For the CDR3, the DNA is TGTGCCAGCAGTTACGGCCTAGCGGCTAATGAGCAGTTCTTC. Amino acid sequence: CASSYGLAANEQFF.

This clone came up a few times. The CDR3 sequence: CASSYSRQGNTEAFF. CDR3 DNA: TGTGCCAGCAGTTACTCGAGACAGGGGAACACTGAAGCTTTCTTT. The chain couples TRBV6-5 to TRBJ1-1; 7 bases are shared with TRBD1. The CDR3 is 15 residues long. The V gene end was trimmed by 0 bases and the J gene end by 1 base; junction bases not matched to a gene: 2. The germline CDR1 and CDR2 sequences are MNHEY and SVGAGI.

The chain has TRBV2 and TRBJ1-3; tentative D call: TRBD1 (6 bases). Germline V gene lookup returns CDR1 SNHLY and CDR2 FYNNEI. The CDR3 is made up of 16 amino acids. The V gene lost 4 bases and the J gene lost 2 bases, with 15 bases spanning the gap. CDR3 amino acids: CASSAPLTGPGNTIYF. The CDR3, as DNA: TGTGCCAGCAGTGCCCCCCTTACAGGGCCTGGAAACACCATATATTTT.

The CDR3: CASSPGGATDTQYF. In DNA, the CDR3 is TGCGCCAGCTCACCGGGGGGGGCCACAGATACGCAGTATTTT. The chain links TRBV5-1 to TRBJ2-3, with 8 bases lining up with TRBD2. This CDR3 has 14 amino acids. Per germline, CDR1 SGHRS and CDR2 YFSETQ. The junction had 6 bases not matched to a gene; V was cut back by 7 bases and J by 2 bases.

Regarding this clone: The sample holds other DNA sequences that translate to the same CDR3. This rearrangement joins TRBV9 to TRBJ2-7, with D tentatively TRBD2 (6 bases). V lost 0 bases and J 2 bases, leaving 12 bases between the germline ends. The CDR3 extends over 15 amino acids. Per germline, CDR1 SGDLS and CDR2 YYNGEE. The CDR3 region is CASSVGGGNAYEQYF. Written as DNA, the CDR3 is TGTGCCAGCAGCGTAGGTGGGGGGAATGCCTACGAGCAGTACTTC.

In this sample, this clone turned up a few times. The chain recombines TRBV19 with TRBJ2-5, with D possibly matching TRBD2 (5 bases). Germline V gene lookup returns CDR1 LNHDA and CDR2 SQIVND (reference sequence). The CDR3 runs to 10 residues. DNA of the CDR3: TGTGCGAGGGTCCAAGAGACCCAGTACTTC. It encodes CARVQETQYF. Using reference TRBV19 and TRBJ2-5 for the parts outside the CDR3, the full variable domain is DGGITQSPKYLFRKEGQNVTLSCEQNLNHDAMYWYRQDPGQGLRLIYYSQIVNDFQKGDIAEGYSVSREKKESFPLTVTSAQKNPTAFYLCARVQETQYFGPGTRLLVL.

Notes on this clone: Additional DNA sequences in this sample encode the identical CDR3. This chain joins TRBV6-5 and TRBJ1-3; 8 bases align to TRBD1. This CDR3 is built from 14 residues. CDR1 MNHEY and CDR2 SVGAGI come from the germline V gene. The J segment lost 1 base and the V segment lost 6 bases, leaving 2 bases of the junction unmatched. The CDR3 nucleotides read TGTGCCAGCAGCCGACAGGGGTCTGGAAACACCATATATTTT. Protein sequence: CASSRQGSGNTIYF.

J is TRBJ2-3 and V is TRBV5-8; 9 bases are a match to TRBD2. With 4 bases clipped from V and 2 bases from J, the junction kept 8 bases outside the gene matches. Germline CDR1 is SGHTS and CDR2 is YDEGEE. The CDR3 sequence is 16 residues long. CDR3 sequence: CASSPTRLAATDTQYF. Here the CDR3 DNA reads TGTGCCAGCAGCCCGACCAGACTAGCGGCCACAGATACGCAGTATTTT.